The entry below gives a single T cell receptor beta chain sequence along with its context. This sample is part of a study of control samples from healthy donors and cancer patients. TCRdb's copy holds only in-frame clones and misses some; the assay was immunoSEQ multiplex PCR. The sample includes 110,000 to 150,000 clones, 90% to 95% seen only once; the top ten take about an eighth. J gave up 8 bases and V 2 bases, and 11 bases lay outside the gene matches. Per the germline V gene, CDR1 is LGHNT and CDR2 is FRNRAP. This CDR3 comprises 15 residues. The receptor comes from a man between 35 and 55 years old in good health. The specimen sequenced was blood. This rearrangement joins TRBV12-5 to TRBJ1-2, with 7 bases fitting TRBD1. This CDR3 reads CASGLPGQVHHGYTF. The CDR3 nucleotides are TGTGCTAGTGGTTTGCCCGGACAGGTTCATCACGGCTACACCTTC.